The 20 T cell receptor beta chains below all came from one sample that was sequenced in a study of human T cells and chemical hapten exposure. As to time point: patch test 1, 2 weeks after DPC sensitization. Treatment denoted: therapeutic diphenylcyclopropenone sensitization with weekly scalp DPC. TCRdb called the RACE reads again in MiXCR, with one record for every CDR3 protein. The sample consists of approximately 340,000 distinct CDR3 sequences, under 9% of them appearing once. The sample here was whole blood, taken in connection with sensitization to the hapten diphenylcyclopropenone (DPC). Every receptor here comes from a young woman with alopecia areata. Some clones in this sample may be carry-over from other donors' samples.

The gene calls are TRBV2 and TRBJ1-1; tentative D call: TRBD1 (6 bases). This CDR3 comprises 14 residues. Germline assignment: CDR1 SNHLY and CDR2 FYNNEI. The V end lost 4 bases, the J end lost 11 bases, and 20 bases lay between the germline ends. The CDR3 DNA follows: TGTGCCAGCAGTGCCGGACAGAGAGCGGAAATGGCTTTCTTT. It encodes CASSAGQRAEMAFF.

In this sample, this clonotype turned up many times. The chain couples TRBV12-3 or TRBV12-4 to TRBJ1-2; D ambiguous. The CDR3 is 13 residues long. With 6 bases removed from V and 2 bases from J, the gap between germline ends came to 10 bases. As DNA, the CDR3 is TGTGCCAGCAGCCGTGACGGCAACTATGGCTACACCTTC. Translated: CASSRDGNYGYTF.

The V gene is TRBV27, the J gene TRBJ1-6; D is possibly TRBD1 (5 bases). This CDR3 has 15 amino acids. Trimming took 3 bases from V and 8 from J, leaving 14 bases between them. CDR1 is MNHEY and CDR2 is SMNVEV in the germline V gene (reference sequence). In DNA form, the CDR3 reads TGTGCCAGCAGTTTTTCCGGGACGGATGATTCACCCCTCCACTTT. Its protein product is CASSFSGTDDSPLHF.

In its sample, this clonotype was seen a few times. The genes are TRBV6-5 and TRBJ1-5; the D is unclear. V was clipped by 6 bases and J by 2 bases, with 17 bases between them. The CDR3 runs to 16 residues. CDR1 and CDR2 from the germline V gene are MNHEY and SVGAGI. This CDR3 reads CASSQRWGNGNQPQHF. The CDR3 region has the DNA TGTGCCAGCAGCCAAAGGTGGGGTAATGGCAATCAGCCCCAGCATTTT.

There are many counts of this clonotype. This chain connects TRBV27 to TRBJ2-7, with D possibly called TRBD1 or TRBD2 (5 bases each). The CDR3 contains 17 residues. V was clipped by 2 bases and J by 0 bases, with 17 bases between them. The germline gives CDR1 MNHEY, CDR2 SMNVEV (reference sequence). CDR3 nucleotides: TGTGCCAGCAGTTTAGCCCTCCGGGGCTCTTACTCCTACGAGCAGTACTTC. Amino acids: CASSLALRGSYSYEQYF.

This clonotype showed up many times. CDR3 DNA: TGCAGTGCTGGCCCTGGGGAGTCGCGGGTGCAGTATTTT. This sequence encodes CSAGPGESRVQYF. The gene calls are TRBV20-1 and TRBJ2-3; D perhaps matches TRBD2 (5 bases). V shed 5 bases and J shed 11 bases, with 20 bases lying between them. The CDR3 is made up of 13 amino acids. The germline V gene has CDR1 DFQATT and CDR2 SNEGSKA (reference sequence).

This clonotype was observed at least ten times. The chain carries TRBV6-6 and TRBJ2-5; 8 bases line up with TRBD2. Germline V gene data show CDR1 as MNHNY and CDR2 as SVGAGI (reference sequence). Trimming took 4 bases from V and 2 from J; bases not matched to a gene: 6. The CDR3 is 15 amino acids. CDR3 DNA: TGTGCCAGCAGTTTCAGCGGGGGAGGGCAAGAGACCCAGTACTTC. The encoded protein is CASSFSGGGQETQYF.

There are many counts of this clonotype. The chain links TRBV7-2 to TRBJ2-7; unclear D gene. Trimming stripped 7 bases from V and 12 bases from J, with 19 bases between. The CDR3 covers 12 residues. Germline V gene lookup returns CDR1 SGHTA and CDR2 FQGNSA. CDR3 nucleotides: TGTGCCAGCACACTTAGGGCAGGAAGCACGTACTTC. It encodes CASTLRAGSTYF.

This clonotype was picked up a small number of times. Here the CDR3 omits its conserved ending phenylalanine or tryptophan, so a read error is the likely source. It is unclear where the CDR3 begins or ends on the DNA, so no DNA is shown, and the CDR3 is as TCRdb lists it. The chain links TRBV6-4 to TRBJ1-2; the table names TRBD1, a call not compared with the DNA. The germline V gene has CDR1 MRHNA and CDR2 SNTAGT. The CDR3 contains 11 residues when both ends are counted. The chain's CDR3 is CASIPLDMTLV.

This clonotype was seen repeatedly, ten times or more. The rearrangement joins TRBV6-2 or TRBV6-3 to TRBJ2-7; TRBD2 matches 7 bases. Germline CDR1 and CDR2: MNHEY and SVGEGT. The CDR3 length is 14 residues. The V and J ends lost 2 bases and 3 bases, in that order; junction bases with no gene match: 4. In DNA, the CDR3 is TGTGCCAGCAGTTACCAGGGAGGGGTCTACGAGCAGTACTTC. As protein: CASSYQGGVYEQYF.

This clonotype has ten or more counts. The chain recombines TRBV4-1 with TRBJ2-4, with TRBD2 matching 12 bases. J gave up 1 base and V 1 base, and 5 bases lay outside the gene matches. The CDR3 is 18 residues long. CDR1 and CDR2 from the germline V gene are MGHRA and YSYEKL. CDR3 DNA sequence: TGCGCCAGCAGCCAAGCGCTAGCGGGGGGGAGGGCCAAAAACATTCAGTACTTC. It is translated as CASSQALAGGRAKNIQYF.

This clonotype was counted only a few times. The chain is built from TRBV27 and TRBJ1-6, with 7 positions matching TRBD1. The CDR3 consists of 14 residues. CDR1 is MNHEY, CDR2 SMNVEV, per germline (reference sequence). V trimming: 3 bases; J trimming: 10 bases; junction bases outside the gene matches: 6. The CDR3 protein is CASSFDREGSPLHF. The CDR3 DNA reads TGTGCCAGCAGTTTCGACAGGGAAGGCTCACCCCTCCACTTT.

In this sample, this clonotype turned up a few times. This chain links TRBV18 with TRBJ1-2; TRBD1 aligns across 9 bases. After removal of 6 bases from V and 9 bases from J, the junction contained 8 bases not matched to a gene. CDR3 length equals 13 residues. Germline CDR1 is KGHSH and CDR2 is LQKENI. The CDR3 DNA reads TGTGCCAGCTCCCCGGGACAGGGCATCAGCTACACCTTC. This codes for CASSPGQGISYTF.

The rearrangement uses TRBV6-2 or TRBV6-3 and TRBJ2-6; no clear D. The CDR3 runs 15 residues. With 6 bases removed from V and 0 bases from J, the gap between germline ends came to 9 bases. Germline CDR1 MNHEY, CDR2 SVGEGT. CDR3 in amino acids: CASSLIGSGANVLTF. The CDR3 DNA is TGTGCCAGCAGCTTAATAGGCTCTGGGGCCAACGTCCTGACTTTC.

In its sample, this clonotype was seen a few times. The CDR3 here is CASSPTGSGNNEQFF. The CDR3 nucleotides are TGTGCCAGCAGCCCCACGGGTTCCGGCAACAATGAGCAGTTCTTC. This rearrangement joins TRBV3-1 to TRBJ2-1, with D hard to call. Per the germline V gene, CDR1 is LGHDT and CDR2 is YNNKEL (reference sequence). CDR3 length: 15 amino acids. Trimming removed 4 bases at V and 5 bases at J, with 15 bases between.

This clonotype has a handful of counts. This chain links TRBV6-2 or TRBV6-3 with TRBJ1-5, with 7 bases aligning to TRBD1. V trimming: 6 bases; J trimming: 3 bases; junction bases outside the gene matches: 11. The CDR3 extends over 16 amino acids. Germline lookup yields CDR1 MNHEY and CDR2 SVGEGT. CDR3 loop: CASSSRQGLPNQPQHF. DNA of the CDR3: TGTGCCAGCAGCTCCCGACAGGGACTACCCAATCAGCCCCAGCATTTT.

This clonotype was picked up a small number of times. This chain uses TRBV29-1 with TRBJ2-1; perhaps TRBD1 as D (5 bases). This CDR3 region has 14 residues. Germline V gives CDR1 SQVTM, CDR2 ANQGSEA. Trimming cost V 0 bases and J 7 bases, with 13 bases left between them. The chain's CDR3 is CSVEEKDKWNEQFF. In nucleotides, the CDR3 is TGCAGCGTTGAAGAGAAGGACAAATGGAATGAGCAGTTCTTC.

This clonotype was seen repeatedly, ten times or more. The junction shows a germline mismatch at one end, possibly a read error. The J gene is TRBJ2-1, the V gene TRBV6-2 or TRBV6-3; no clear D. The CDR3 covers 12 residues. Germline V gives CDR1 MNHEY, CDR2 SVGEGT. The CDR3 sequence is CASSLAPNEQSF. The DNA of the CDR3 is TGTGCCAGCAGTCTGGCTCCCAATGAGCAGTCCTTC.

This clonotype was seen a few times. CDR3 region: CASSFLWYTNYGYTF. Written as DNA, the CDR3 is TGCGCCAGCAGCTTCCTCTGGTATACTAACTATGGCTACACCTTC. The chain has TRBV5-1 and TRBJ1-2; D not certain. Germline V gene lookup returns CDR1 SGHRS and CDR2 YFSETQ. CDR3 size: 15 residues. Trimming took 2 bases from V and 0 from J, leaving 11 bases between them.

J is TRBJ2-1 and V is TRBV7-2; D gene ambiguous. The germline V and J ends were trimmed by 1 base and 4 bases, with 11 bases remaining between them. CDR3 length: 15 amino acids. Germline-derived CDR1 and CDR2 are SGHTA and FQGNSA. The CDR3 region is CASSLVSMVYNEQFF. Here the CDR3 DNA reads TGTGCCAGCAGCTTAGTTAGCATGGTTTACAATGAGCAGTTCTTC.